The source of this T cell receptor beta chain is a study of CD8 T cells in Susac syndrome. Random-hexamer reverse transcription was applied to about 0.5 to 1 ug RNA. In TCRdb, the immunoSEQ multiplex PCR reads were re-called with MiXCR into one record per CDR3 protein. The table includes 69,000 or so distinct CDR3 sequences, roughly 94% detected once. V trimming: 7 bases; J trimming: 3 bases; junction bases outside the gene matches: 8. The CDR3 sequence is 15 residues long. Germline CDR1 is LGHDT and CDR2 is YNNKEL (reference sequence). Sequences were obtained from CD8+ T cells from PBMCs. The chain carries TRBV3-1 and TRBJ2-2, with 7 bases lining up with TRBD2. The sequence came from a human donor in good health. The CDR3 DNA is TGTGCCAGCAAGGGAGGGGCCGTGTACACCGGGGAGCTGTTTTTT. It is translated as CASKGGAVYTGELFF.